This TCR beta chain came from a study of blood T cells in healthy people across ages. Study-wide results and caveats: Among long-lived donors, naive CD4+ cells were more numerous and diversity higher than in aged donors.

To note about this clonotype: Its antigen is as yet unknown.

A second roughly 6 to 12 cycle PCR used barcoded and J-beta primers. Template switching added a 12-random-nucleotide identifier to every cDNA molecule. TCRdb passed the 5' RACE reads through MiXCR, listing each CDR3 protein once. The sample comprises 600,000 or so distinct CDR3 sequences, 21% of which are singletons, and approximately 3.6% rests with the top ten. The V gene's germline CDR1 is MNHNS and CDR2 SASEGT. The CDR3 length is 15 residues. V shed 1 base and J 0 bases; nucleotides not matched to a gene: 2. Peripheral blood from each donor was collected in a volume of approximately 10 milliliters.

The TCR comes from a man between 65 and 79 years old in good health. The sequencing sample was made of blood. The V and J genes are TRBV6-1 and TRBJ2-7; TRBD2 matches 8 bases. This chain's CDR3 is CASSEEGTSSYEQYF. The CDR3 DNA is TGTGCCAGCAGTGAAGAAGGGACTAGCTCCTACGAGCAGTACTTC.